The TCR beta chain described here comes from a study of blood T cell repertoires in COVID-19. Study at large: Some COVID-19 samples were acute and others convalescent; all came from the United States, Italy and Spain. Nucleic acid was either cDNA or gDNA, and it came from T cells, B-cell-depleted T cells, or PBMCs.

Original processing methods: Scientists estimated how many nucleated cells there were by amplifying reference gene primers. Using immunoSEQ multiplex PCR, the repertoire was profiled, and TCRdb retains in-frame clones only, with some absent. V, J and clone size are those of that table, while D and trimming were read from the DNA. Here the sample spans approximately 250,000 clones, over 65% being singletons. Germline lookup yields CDR1 LGHDT and CDR2 YNNKEL (reference sequence). Trimming shortened V by 4 bases and J by 4 bases, and 11 bases separated the two germline ends. The CDR3 loop spans 14 amino acids.

The rearrangement uses TRBV3-1 (or the pseudogene TRBV3-2) and TRBJ1-5; perhaps TRBD1 as D (6 bases). Sequencing was done on a sample of peripheral blood. The clonotype comes from a man in his fifties or sixties who had recovered from COVID-19. Here the CDR3 reads CASSLQGKNQPQHF. In DNA form, the CDR3 reads TGTGCCAGCAGCCTACAGGGAAAAAATCAGCCCCAGCATTTT.